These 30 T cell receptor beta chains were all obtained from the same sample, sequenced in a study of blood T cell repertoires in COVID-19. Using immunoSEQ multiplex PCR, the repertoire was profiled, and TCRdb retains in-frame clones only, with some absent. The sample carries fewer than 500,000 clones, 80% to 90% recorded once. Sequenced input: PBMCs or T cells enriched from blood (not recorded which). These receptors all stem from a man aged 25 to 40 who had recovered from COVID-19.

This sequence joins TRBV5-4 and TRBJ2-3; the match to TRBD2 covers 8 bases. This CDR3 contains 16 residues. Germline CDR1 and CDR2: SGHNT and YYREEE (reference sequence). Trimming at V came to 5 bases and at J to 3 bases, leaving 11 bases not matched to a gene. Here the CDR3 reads CASRDGTRLKTDTQYF. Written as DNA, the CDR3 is TGTGCCAGCAGGGATGGGACTAGGCTTAAGACAGATACGCAGTATTTT.

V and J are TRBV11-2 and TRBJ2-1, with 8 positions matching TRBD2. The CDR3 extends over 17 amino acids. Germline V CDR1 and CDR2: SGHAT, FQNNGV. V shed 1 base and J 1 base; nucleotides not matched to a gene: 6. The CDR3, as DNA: TGTGCCAGCAGCTTAGGGGGGGTAGCGGGGTCCTACAATGAGCAGTTCTTC. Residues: CASSLGGVAGSYNEQFF.

The CDR3 nucleotides read TGTGCCTGGAGTAGTACTCCTAGCACAGATACGCAGTATTTT. Residues: CAWSSTPSTDTQYF. The J gene is TRBJ2-3, the V gene TRBV30; D not certain. The CDR3 sequence is 14 residues long. CDR1 and CDR2 from the germline V gene are GTSNPN and SVGIG (reference sequence). With 2 bases removed from V and 0 bases from J, the gap between germline ends came to 9 bases.

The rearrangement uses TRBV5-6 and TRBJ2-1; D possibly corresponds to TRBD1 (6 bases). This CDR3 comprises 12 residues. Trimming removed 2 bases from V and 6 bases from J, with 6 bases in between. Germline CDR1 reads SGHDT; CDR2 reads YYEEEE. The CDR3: CASSLQGNEQFF. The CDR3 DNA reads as TGTGCCAGCAGCTTACAGGGCAATGAGCAGTTCTTC.

CDR3 nucleotide sequence: TGTGCCAGCATATCAGGCCGCTCTGGAAACACCATATATTTT. Its protein is CASISGRSGNTIYF. V is TRBV2 and J is TRBJ1-3; D is ambiguous. The V gene's germline CDR1 is SNHLY and CDR2 FYNNEI. This CDR3 is built from 14 residues. Trimming removed 7 bases at V and 0 bases at J, with 10 bases between.

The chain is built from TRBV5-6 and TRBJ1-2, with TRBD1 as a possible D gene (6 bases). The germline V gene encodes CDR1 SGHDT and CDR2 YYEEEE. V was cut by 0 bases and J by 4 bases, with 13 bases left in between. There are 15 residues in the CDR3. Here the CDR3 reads CASSLVEGVGYGYTF. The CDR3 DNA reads TGTGCCAGCAGCTTGGTTGAGGGGGTGGGCTATGGCTACACCTTC.

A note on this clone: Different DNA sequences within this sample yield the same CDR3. CDR3 sequence (DNA): TGTGCCTGGAGTCTAGCGGGTAGCACAGATACGCAGTATTTT. Protein: CAWSLAGSTDTQYF. The J gene is TRBJ2-3, the V gene TRBV30; 8 bases map to TRBD2. Germline V gives CDR1 GTSNPN, CDR2 SVGIG (reference sequence). This CDR3 comprises 14 residues. J lost 0 bases, V lost 2 bases, and 1 base had no gene match.

Written as DNA, the CDR3 is TGTGCCAGTAGTATAGATCTGGACATTATCACTGAAGCTTTCTTT. It is translated as CASSIDLDIITEAFF. V and J are TRBV19 and TRBJ1-1, with TRBD1 as a possible D gene (5 bases). CDR1 LNHDA and CDR2 SQIVND come from the germline V gene (reference sequence). The CDR3 is 15 amino acids. V was trimmed by 0 bases and J by 4 bases, leaving 12 bases between them.

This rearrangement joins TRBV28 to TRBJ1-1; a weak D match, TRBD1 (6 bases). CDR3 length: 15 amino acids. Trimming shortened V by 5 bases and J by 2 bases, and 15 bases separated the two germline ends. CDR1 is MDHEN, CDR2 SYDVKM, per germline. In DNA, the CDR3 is TGTGCCAGCAGTCCTCACGGACAGAGTAACACTGAAGCTTTCTTT. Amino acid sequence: CASSPHGQSNTEAFF.

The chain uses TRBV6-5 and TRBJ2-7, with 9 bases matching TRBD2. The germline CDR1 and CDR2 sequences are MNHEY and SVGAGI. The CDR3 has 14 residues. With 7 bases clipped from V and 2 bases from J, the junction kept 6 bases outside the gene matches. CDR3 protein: CASTGLASTYEQYF. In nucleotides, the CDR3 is TGTGCCAGCACTGGACTAGCGTCCACCTACGAGCAGTACTTC.

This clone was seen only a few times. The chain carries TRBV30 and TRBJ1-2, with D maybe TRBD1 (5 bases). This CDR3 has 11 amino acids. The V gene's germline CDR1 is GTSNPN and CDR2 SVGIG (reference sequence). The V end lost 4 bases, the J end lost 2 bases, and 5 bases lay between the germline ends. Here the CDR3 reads CAWTGNYGYTF. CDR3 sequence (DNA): TGTGCCTGGACAGGGAACTATGGCTACACCTTC. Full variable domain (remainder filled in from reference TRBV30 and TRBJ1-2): SQTIHQWPATLVQPVGSPLSLECTVEGTSNPNLYWYRQAAGRGLQLLFYSVGIGQISSEVPQNLSASRPQDRQFILSSKKLLLSDSGFYLCAWTGNYGYTFGSGTRLTVV.

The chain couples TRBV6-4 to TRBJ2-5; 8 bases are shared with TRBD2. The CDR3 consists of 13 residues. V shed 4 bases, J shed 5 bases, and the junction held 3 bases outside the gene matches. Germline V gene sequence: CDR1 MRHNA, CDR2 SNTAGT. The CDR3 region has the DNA TGTGCCAGCAGTGCTCCGGGGGGGGAGACCCAGTACTTC. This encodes CASSAPGGETQYF.

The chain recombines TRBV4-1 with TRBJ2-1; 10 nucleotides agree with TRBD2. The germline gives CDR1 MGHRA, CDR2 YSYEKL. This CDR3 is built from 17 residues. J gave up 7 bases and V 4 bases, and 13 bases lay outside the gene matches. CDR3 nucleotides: TGCGCCAGCAGCCCTATAGGGTCTAGCGGGAGAGGAAATGAGCAGTTCTTC. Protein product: CASSPIGSSGRGNEQFF.

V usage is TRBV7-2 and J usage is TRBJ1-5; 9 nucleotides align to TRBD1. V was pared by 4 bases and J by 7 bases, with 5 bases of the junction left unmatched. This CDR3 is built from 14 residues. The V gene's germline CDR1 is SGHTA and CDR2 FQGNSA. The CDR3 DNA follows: TGTGCCAGCAGCTCCAGGACAGGGGACCAGCCCCAGCATTTT. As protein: CASSSRTGDQPQHF.

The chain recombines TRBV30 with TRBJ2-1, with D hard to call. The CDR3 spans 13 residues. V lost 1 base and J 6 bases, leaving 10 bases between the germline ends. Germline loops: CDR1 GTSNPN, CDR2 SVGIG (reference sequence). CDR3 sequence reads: CAWSDSFGNEQFF. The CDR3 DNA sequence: TGTGCCTGGAGTGACTCGTTTGGCAATGAGCAGTTCTTC.

The CDR3 DNA follows: TGTGCCAGTAGGCGGGACAGGGGGCTTTGGCCCCAGCATTTT. Amino acids: CASRRDRGLWPQHF. V usage is TRBV19 and J usage is TRBJ1-5; 12 bases align to TRBD1. J gave up 9 bases and V 6 bases, and 6 bases lay outside the gene matches. The CDR3 is 14 amino acids. Germline V gives CDR1 LNHDA, CDR2 SQIVND (reference sequence).

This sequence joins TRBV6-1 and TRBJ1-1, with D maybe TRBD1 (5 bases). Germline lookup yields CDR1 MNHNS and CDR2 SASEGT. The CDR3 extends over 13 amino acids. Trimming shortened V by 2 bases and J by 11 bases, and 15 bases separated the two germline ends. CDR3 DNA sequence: TGTGCCAGCAGTGAATTAGGCGGCGGGGCCGCTTTCTTT. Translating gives CASSELGGGAAFF.

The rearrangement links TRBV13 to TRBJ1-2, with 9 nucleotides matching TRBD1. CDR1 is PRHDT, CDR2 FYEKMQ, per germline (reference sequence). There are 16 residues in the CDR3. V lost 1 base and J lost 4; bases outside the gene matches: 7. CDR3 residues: CASSLEGDRVGYGYTF. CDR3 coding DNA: TGTGCCAGCAGCTTAGAGGGGGACAGGGTGGGCTATGGCTACACCTTC.

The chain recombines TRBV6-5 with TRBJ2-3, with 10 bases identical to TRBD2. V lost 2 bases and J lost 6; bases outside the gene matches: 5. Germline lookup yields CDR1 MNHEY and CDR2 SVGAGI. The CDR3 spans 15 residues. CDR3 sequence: CASSYRAGGMDTQYF. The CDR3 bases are TGTGCCAGCAGTTACCGAGCGGGAGGGATGGATACGCAGTATTTT.

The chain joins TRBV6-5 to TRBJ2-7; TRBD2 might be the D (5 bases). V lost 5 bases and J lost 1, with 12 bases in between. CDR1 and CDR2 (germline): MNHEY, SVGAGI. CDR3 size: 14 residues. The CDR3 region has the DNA TGTGCCAGCAGTCCGACCCTAGCTTCCTACGAGCAGTACTTC. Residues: CASSPTLASYEQYF.

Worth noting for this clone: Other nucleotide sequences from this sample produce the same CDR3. In nucleotides, the CDR3 is TGCGCCAGCAGCCAAGTTCTGTACAATGAGCAGTTCTTC. Translating gives CASSQVLYNEQFF. The chain couples TRBV4-1 to TRBJ2-1; D remains unclear. The ends were cut back, 1 base at V and 4 bases at J, with 5 bases in the middle. Germline loops: CDR1 MGHRA, CDR2 YSYEKL. This CDR3 is built from 13 residues.

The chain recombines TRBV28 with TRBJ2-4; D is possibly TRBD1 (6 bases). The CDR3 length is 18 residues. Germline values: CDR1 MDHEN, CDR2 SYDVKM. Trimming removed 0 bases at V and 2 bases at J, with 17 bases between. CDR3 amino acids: CASSLWGAGALSKNIQYF. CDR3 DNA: TGTGCCAGCAGTTTATGGGGCGCAGGGGCTTTATCCAAAAACATTCAGTACTTC.

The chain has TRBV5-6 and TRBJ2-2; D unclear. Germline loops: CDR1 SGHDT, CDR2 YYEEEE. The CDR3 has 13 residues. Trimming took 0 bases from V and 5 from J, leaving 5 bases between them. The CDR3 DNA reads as TGTGCCAGCAGCTTGGCTAGGACCGGGGAGCTGTTTTTT. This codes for CASSLARTGELFF.

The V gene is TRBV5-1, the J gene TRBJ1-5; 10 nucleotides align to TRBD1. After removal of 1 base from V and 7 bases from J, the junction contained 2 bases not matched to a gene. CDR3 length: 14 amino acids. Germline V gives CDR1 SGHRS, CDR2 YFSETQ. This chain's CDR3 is CASSLTGQGQPQHF. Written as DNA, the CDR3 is TGCGCCAGCAGCTTGACGGGACAGGGGCAGCCCCAGCATTTT.

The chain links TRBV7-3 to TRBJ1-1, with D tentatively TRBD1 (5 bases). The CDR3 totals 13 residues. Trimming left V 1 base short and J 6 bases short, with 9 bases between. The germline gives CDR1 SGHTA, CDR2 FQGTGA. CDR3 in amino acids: CASSLNLGAEAFF. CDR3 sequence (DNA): TGTGCCAGCAGCTTAAATCTAGGGGCTGAAGCTTTCTTT. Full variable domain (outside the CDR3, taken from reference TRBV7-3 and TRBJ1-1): GAGVSQTPSNKVTEKGKYVELRCDPISGHTALYWYRQSLGQGPEFLIYFQGTGAADDSGLPNDRFFAVRPEGSVSTLKIQRTERGDSAVYLCASSLNLGAEAFFGQGTRLTVV.

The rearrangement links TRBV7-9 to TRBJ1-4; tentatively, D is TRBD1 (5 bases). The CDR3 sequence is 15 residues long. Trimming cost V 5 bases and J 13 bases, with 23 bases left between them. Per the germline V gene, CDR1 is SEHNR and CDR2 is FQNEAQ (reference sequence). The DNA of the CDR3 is TGTGCCAGCAGCCCCCGGGGGGGGTTTAATGAAGGACTGTTTTTT. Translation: CASSPRGGFNEGLFF. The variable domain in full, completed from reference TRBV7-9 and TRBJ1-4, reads DTGVSQNPRHKITKRGQNVTFRCDPISEHNRLYWYRQTLGQGPEFLTYFQNEAQLEKSRLLSDRFSAERPKGSFSTLEIQRTEQGDSAMYLCASSPRGGFNEGLFFGSGTQLSVL.

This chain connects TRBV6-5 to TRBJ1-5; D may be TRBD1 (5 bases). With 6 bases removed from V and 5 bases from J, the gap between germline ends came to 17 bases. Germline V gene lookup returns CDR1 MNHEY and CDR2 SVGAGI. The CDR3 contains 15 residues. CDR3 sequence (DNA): TGTGCCAGCAGGGCGGTAGGGGTGGTCCATCAGCCCCAGCATTTT. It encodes CASRAVGVVHQPQHF.

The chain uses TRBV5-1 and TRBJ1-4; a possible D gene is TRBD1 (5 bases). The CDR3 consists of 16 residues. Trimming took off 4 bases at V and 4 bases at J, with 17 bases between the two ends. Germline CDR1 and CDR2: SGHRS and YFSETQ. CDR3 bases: TGCGCCAGCAGCAACCTACCCATCGGGGGTAATGAAAAACTGTTTTTT. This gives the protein CASSNLPIGGNEKLFF.

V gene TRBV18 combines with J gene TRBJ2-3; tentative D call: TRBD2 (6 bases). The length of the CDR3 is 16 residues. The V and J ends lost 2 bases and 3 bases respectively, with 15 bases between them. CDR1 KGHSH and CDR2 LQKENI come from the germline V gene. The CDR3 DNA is TGTGCCAGCTCACCAGAGGAGGGATGGGCAACAGATACGCAGTATTTT. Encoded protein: CASSPEEGWATDTQYF.

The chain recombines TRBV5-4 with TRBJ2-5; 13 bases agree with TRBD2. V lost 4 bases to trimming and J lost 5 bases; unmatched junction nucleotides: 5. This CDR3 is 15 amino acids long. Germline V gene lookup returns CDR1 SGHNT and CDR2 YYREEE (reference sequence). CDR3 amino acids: CASSNGLAGVETQYF. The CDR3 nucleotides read TGTGCCAGCAGCAACGGACTAGCGGGAGTCGAGACCCAGTACTTC.